These T cell receptor beta chains were read from a single sample in a study of blood T cell repertoires in COVID-19. Repertoires were generated with immunoSEQ multiplex PCR, while TCRdb's copy carries only in-frame clones and drops some. This sample has some 340,000 clones, with 85% found just once. The specimen sequenced was peripheral blood. The receptors were gathered from a woman under 30 with acute or convalescent COVID-19. CDR3s include the opening cysteine and the closing phenylalanine or tryptophan. D genes are given only for firm matches. The size entry is marked missing in some rows and otherwise reads once, few, many or a size class.

D	length	V	J	size	CDR3
.	13	TRBV30	TRBJ2-7	.	CAWSPGGSYEQYF
TRBD1	12	TRBV29-1	TRBJ1-1	.	CSLHRGKTEAFF
TRBD2	17	TRBV28	TRBJ2-7	few	CASSPGTSGRSSYEQYF
.	14	TRBV10-3	TRBJ1-1	.	CAISRGEANTEAFF
.	15	TRBV7-8	TRBJ1-2	many	CASSENSGSRYGYTF
.	11	TRBV29-1	TRBJ1-2	.	CALGMSYGYTF
TRBD1	14	TRBV28	TRBJ1-2	.	CASSPFGQVRGYTF
.	12	TRBV6-5	TRBJ1-5	.	CASLTGNQPQHF
TRBD1	16	TRBV14	TRBJ1-1	.	CASSQEGRGRVTEAFF
.	12	TRBV29-1	TRBJ1-2	.	CSGGHPRGGYTF
TRBD1	15	TRBV19	TRBJ2-7	once	CASRPGTGPSYEQYF
.	14	TRBV2	TRBJ2-5	.	CASSEAWTGETQYF
.	13	TRBV12-5	TRBJ1-4	.	CASGLTGGEKLFF
TRBD2	14	TRBV29-1	TRBJ2-5	.	CSVEGTSAAETQYF
.	14	TRBV15	TRBJ2-7	.	CATSRGGGTDEQYF
.	18	TRBV28	TRBJ2-1	.	CASSLWGGIAGSYNEQFF
.	15	TRBV5-6	TRBJ1-5	.	CASSHESNRDQPQHF